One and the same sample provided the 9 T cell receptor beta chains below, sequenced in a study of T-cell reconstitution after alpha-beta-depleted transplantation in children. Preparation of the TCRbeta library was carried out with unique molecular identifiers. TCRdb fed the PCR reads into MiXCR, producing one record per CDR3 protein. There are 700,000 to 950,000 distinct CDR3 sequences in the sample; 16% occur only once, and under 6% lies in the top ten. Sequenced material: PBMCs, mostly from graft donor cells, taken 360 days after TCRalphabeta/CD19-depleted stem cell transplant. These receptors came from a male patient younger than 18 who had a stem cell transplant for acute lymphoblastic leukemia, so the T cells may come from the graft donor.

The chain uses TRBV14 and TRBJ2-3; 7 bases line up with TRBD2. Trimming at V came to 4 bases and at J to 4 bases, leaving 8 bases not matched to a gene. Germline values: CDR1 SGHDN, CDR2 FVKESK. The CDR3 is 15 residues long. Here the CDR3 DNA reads TGTGCCAGCAGCCCCGCGGGGGATTGGGCAGATACGCAGTATTTT. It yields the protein CASSPAGDWADTQYF.

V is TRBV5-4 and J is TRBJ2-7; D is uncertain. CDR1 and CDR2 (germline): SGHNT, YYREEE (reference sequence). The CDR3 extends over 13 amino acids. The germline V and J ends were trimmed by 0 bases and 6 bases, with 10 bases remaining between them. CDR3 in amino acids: CASSLVGRFEQYF. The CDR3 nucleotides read TGTGCCAGCAGCTTGGTGGGCAGGTTCGAGCAGTACTTC.

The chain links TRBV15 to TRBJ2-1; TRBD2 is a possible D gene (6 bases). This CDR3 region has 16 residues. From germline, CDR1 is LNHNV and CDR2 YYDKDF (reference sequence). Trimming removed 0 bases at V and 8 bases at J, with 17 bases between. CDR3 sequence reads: CATSRDLVGAGHEQFF. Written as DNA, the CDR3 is TGTGCCACCAGCAGAGATCTGGTGGGAGCGGGCCATGAGCAGTTCTTC.

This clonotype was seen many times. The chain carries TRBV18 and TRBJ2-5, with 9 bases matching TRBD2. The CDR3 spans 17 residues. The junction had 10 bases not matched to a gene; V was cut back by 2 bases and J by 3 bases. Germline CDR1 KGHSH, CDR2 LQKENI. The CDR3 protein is CASSPLGLAGNEETQYF. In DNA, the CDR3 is TGTGCCAGCTCACCATTGGGCCTAGCGGGAAACGAAGAGACCCAGTACTTC. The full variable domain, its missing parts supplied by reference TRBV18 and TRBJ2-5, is NAGVMQNPRHLVRRRGQEARLRCSPMKGHSHVYWYRQLPEEGLKFMVYLQKENIIDESGMPKERFSAEFPKEGPSILRIQQVVRGDSAAYFCASSPLGLAGNEETQYFGPGTRLLVL.

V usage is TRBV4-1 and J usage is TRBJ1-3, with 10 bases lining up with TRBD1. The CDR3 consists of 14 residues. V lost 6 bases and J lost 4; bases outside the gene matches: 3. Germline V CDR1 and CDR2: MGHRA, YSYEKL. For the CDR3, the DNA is TGCGCCAGCAGTTTGACAGGGGGCGGAAACACCATATATTTT. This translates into CASSLTGGGNTIYF.

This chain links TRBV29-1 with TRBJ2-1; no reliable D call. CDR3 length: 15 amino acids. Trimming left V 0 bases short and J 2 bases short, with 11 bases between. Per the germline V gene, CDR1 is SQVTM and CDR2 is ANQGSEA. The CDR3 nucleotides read TGCAGCGTTGAAGATCCGAGAAGGGCCTACAATGAGCAGTTCTTC. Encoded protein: CSVEDPRRAYNEQFF.

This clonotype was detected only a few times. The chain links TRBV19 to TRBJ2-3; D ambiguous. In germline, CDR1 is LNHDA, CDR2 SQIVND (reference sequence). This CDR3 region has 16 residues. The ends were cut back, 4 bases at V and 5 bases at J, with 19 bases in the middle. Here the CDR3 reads CASSTPSGGPIDTQYF. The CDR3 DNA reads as TGTGCCAGTAGTACCCCCAGTGGTGGTCCCATAGATACGCAGTATTTT.

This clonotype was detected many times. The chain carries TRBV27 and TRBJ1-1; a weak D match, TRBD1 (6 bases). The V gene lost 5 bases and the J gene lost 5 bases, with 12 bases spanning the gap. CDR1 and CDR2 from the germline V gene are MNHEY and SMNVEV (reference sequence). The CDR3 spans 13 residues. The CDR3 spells CASSLTDRTEAFF. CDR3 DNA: TGTGCCAGCAGTCTAACGGACAGAACTGAAGCTTTCTTT.

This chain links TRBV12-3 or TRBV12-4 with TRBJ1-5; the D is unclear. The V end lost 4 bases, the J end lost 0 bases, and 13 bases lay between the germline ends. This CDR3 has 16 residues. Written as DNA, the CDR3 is TGTGCCAGCAGTTCTGGGAGAGATTATAGCAATCAGCCCCAGCATTTT. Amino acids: CASSSGRDYSNQPQHF.